Listed below are T cell receptor beta chains from one sample, sequenced in a study of CD8 T cells in Susac syndrome. MiXCR, applied by TCRdb to the immunoSEQ multiplex PCR reads, yields one record per CDR3 protein. The repertoire holds about 66,000 distinct CDR3 sequences, with roughly 94% as singletons. Sequenced: CD8+ T cells from PBMCs. The receptors come from a human donor with multiple sclerosis. Both conserved end residues are part of each CDR3. The D gene is left open where the match is weak. Clone sizes are given selectively: once, few, many, or a class where the clone is expanded.

>TRBV5-1|TRBJ2-7|-|-
TGCGCCAGCAGCTTGACAGGTGCTGAAGGCGAGCAGTACTTC
CASSLTGAEGEQYF
>TRBV6-1|TRBJ2-6|-|-
TGTGCCAGCAGTCCCAAAACCGAGGGTTTCGGGGCCAACGTCCTGACTTTC
CASSPKTEGFGANVLTF
>TRBV20-1|TRBJ2-7|-|-
TGCAGTGCTAGAGATCTCGGCAGCGCCATATACGAGCAGTACTTC
CSARDLGSAIYEQYF
>TRBV30|TRBJ1-1|-|TRBD1
TGTGCCTGGAGCCGTGGGACAGGGAACACTGAAGCTTTCTTT
CAWSRGTGNTEAFF
>TRBV7-2|TRBJ2-5|few|-
TGTGCCAGCAGCTTAGAAGGAGGGCAAGAGACCCAGTACTTC
CASSLEGGQETQYF
>TRBV13|TRBJ2-5|-|-
TGTGCCAGCAGCTTAGAACTCGAAGAGACCCAGTACTTC
CASSLELEETQYF
>TRBV27|TRBJ2-7|-|TRBD1
TGTGCCAGCACCACCTGGGACAGGGGCTACGAGCAGTACTTC
CASTTWDRGYEQYF
>TRBV29-1|TRBJ2-1|-|-
TGCAGCGTTGACATTCGGGCAGGTCATACCTACAATGAGCAGTTCTTC
CSVDIRAGHTYNEQFF
>TRBV29-1|TRBJ2-2|-|TRBD2
TGCAGCGTTGGTGGGGGGGACGTATGGTCCGGGGAGCTGTTTTTT
CSVGGGDVWSGELFF
>TRBV29-1|TRBJ2-7|once|-
TGCAGCGTTGTGACCACCCTCCGCAACGAGCAGTACTTC
CSVVTTLRNEQYF
>TRBV28|TRBJ2-3|-|-
TGTGCCAGCAGCCTCCGAGTGGCGGGGAGCACAGATACGCAGTATTTT
CASSLRVAGSTDTQYF
>TRBV9|TRBJ1-2|-|-
TGTGCCAGCAGCGTAGGACAGGAGAGGGGCTACACCTTC
CASSVGQERGYTF
>TRBV6-5|TRBJ2-7|-|-
TGTGCCAGCACCCGAGGGGCCGAGCAGTACTTC
CASTRGAEQYF
>TRBV4-1|TRBJ2-5|-|-
TGCGCCAGCAGCCAAGAAGGTCCACTAACCACCCAAGAGACCCAGTACTTC
CASSQEGPLTTQETQYF
>TRBV4-3|TRBJ2-5|-|TRBD2
TGCGCCAGCAGCCAAGAGCGGGGGGGTGGGGAGACCCAGTACTTC
CASSQERGGGETQYF
>TRBV3-1|TRBJ2-7|once|-
TGTGCCAGCAGCCTAACAGGGTTGGCTTCTTCCGAGCAGTACTTC
CASSLTGLASSEQYF
>TRBV7-3|TRBJ2-1|-|TRBD2
TGTGCCAGCAGCTTAACGCTTAGCGGGAGTAACAATGAGCAGTTCTTC
CASSLTLSGSNNEQFF
>TRBV19|TRBJ2-1|-|-
TGTGCCAGTAGTATCGCGACTAGCAATGAGCAGTTCTTC
CASSIATSNEQFF
>TRBV7-9|TRBJ2-7|-|TRBD1
TGTGCCAGCAGCGGGGACAGGGGATCGTATTACGAGCAGTACTTC
CASSGDRGSYYEQYF
>TRBV19|TRBJ1-5|-|-
TGTGCCAGTGGGGGGCAGTTAAATCAGCCCCAGCATTTT
CASGGQLNQPQHF
>TRBV6-2/TRBV6-3|TRBJ2-2|-|-
TGTGCCAGCAGTCCCGGACAATCTCCCGGGGAGCTGTTTTTT
CASSPGQSPGELFF
>TRBV29-1|TRBJ1-2|-|-
TGCAGCGTTGAATCCGGTCTCTATGGCTACACCTTC
CSVESGLYGYTF
>TRBV10-3|TRBJ2-1|-|-
TGTGCCATCAGTGAGTGGGATAGCCGAAGCTCCTACAATGAGCAGTTCTTC
CAISEWDSRSSYNEQFF
>TRBV7-9|TRBJ2-2|-|TRBD1
TGTGCCAGCAGCCCCCAAACCGGGACAGCCACCGGGGAGCTGTTTTTT
CASSPQTGTATGELFF
>TRBV20-1|TRBJ2-7|-|TRBD1
TGCAGTGTCCCGGACAGGTCTGCCTACGAGCAGTACTTC
CSVPDRSAYEQYF
>TRBV7-9|TRBJ1-2|-|-
TGTGCCAGCAGCTTGACGGACCTCCTCTATGGCTACACCTTC
CASSLTDLLYGYTF
>TRBV12-3/TRBV12-4|TRBJ2-3|-|-
TGTGCCAGCAACCTGGGGGGGCGCACAGATACGCAGTATTTT
CASNLGGRTDTQYF
>TRBV7-9|TRBJ2-1|-|-
TGTGCCAGCAGCCCGAAGGTCCAGATCGCCGGCAGTGAGCAGTTCTTC
CASSPKVQIAGSEQFF
>TRBV15|TRBJ2-1|-|-
TGTGCCACCAGCAGAGACAGGACAGCCTACAATGAGCAGTTCTTC
CATSRDRTAYNEQFF
>TRBV27|TRBJ2-1|once|-
TGTGCCAGTAAAGCAGAGGACAATGAGCAGTTCTTC
CASKAEDNEQFF
>TRBV9|TRBJ2-3|-|-
TGTGCCAGCAGCGTAGACAAGAGCACAGATACGCAGTATTTT
CASSVDKSTDTQYF
>TRBV27|TRBJ2-3|-|TRBD1
TGTGCCAGCAGGGACGGGACAGGGAGGATAGATACGCAGTATTTT
CASRDGTGRIDTQYF
>TRBV28|TRBJ2-3|-|TRBD1
TGTGCCAGCAGCCGCGTGACAGGGACAAGCACAGATACGCAGTATTTT
CASSRVTGTSTDTQYF
>TRBV27|TRBJ1-1|-|-
TGTGCCAGCAGTTTTTCGACAATAGAGACTGAAGCTTTCTTT
CASSFSTIETEAFF
>TRBV5-6|TRBJ2-3|once|-
TGTGCCAGCAGCCTGCCGGGACCGGGATACTTGGACACAGATACGCAGTATTTT
CASSLPGPGYLDTDTQYF
>TRBV19|TRBJ2-7|once|-
TGTGCCAGTAGAGGTACAGCCGAGCAGTACTTC
CASRGTAEQYF
>TRBV14|TRBJ2-1|-|TRBD2
TGTGCCAGTCGGACTAGCGGGTACAATGAGCAGTTCTTC
CASRTSGYNEQFF
>TRBV30|TRBJ2-1|-|TRBD2
TGTGCCTGGAGAGCCGGGACTAGCGGGCTCTCCTACAATGAGCAGTTCTTC
CAWRAGTSGLSYNEQFF
>TRBV11-2|TRBJ2-7|-|-
TGTGCCAGCAGCACCCAAGACAGTCAGAGCTCCTACGAGCAGTACTTC
CASSTQDSQSSYEQYF
>TRBV19|TRBJ2-5|-|-
TGTGCCAGTACCACCTCAGAGCAACGGGAGACCCAGTACTTC
CASTTSEQRETQYF
>TRBV27|TRBJ2-1|-|-
TGTGCCAGCAGTTTATGGGGCGGGGAGCAGTTCTTC
CASSLWGGEQFF